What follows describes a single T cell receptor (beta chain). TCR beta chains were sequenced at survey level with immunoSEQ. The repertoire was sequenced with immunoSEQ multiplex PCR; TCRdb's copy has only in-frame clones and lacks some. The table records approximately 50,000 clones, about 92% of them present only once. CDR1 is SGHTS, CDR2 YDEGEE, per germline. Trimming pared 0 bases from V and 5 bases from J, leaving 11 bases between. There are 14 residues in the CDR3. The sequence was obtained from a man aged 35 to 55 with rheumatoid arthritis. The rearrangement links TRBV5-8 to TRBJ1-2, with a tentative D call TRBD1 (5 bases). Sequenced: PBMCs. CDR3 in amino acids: CASSLARPGYGYTF. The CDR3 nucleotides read TGTGCCAGCAGCTTGGCCCGGCCAGGGTATGGCTACACCTTC.